The TCR beta chain under discussion was sequenced for a study of blood T cell repertoires in COVID-19. Trimming pared 6 bases from V and 1 base from J, leaving 13 bases between. This CDR3 region has 14 residues. The V gene's germline CDR1 is LNHDA and CDR2 SQIVND (reference sequence). In the authors' workflow: Scientists estimated how many nucleated cells there were by amplifying reference gene primers. Data came from immunoSEQ multiplex PCR; TCRdb stores just in-frame clones and leaves some out. V and J calls and clone size are as listed in that table; D and trimming were resolved from the DNA. In the table there are 200,000 to 250,000 clones, 80% to 90% of which are singletons. In this sample, this clone turned up once.

The source material was peripheral blood. This TCR was sampled from a man between 45 and 60 years old who had recovered from COVID-19. The V call is TRBV19, the J call TRBJ2-7, with D perhaps matching TRBD2 (6 bases). The CDR3 DNA follows: TGTGCCAGTAGGAGTGGAGGGGCTTCCTACGAGCAGTACTTC. Encoded protein: CASRSGGASYEQYF.